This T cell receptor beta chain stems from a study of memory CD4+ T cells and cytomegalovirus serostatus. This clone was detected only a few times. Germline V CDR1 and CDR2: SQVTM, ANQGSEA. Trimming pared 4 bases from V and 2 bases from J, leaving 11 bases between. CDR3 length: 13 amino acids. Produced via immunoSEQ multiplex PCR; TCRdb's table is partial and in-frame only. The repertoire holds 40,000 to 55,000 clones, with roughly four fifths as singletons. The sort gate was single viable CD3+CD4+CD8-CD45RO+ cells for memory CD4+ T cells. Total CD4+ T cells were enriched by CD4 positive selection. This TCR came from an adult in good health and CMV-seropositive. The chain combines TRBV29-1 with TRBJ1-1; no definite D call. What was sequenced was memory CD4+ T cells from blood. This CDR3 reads CSVASNANTEAFF. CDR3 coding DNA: TGCAGCGTTGCGAGCAACGCTAACACTGAAGCTTTCTTT.